Sequencing of this TCR beta chain was carried out in a study of blood T cell repertoires in COVID-19. For the study at large: COVID-19 samples collected from the United States, Italy and Spain covered acute and convalescent phases. From T cells, B-cell-depleted T cells, or PBMCs came the material, which was cDNA or gDNA.

Trimming at V came to 4 bases and at J to 6 bases, leaving 2 bases not matched to a gene. Per germline, CDR1 MGHRA and CDR2 YSYEKL. This CDR3 has 12 residues. Source study methods: The assay estimated nucleated cells by amplifying reference gene primers. Method: immunoSEQ multiplex PCR; TCRdb's copy keeps in-frame clones and lacks some. V and J calls and clone size are as listed in that table; D and trimming were resolved from the DNA. The table has about 240,000 clones, about 90% seen once. The sequence was collected from a woman aged 25 to 39 who had recovered from COVID-19. The sample comprised peripheral blood. The chain carries TRBV4-1 and TRBJ1-2; the match to TRBD1 covers 7 bases. This CDR3 reads CASSLTGNGYTF. In DNA, the CDR3 is TGCGCCAGCAGCCTGACAGGGAATGGCTACACCTTC.